The rows below give T cell receptor beta chains drawn from one sample of a study of T cells after yellow fever vaccination. TCRdb independently ran MiXCR on the 5' RACE reads; one entry per CDR3 protein. Here the sample spans 300,000 to 350,000 distinct CDR3 sequences, under 5% being singletons. The material was PBMCs, obtained 5 days after the yellow fever booster vaccination. The receptors come from a man younger than 30 who received the YFV17D yellow fever vaccine. CDR3s include the opening cysteine and the closing phenylalanine or tryptophan. A D gene is named only where the DNA matches it firmly. Size is omitted from some rows. Given values are once, few, many or a class for expanded clones.

CDR3 protein	CDR3 DNA	V gene	J gene	clone size	CDR3 length	D gene
CASSVGPSGGVYEQFF	TGTGCCAGCAGCGTAGGCCCCAGCGGGGGGGTGTATGAGCAGTTCTTC	TRBV9	TRBJ2-1	-	16	TRBD2
CASSNRGSTEAFF	TGTGCCAGCAGCAACAGGGGCAGCACTGAAGCTTTCTTT	TRBV9	TRBJ1-1	few	13	TRBD1
CASSYALGQGADTQYF	TGTGCCAGCAGTTACGCGCTAGGACAGGGTGCAGATACGCAGTATTTT	TRBV6-2/TRBV6-3	TRBJ2-3	few	16	TRBD1
CATSPPGTGTNIQYF	TGTGCCACCAGCCCCCCCGGGACAGGAACAAACATTCAGTACTTC	TRBV15	TRBJ2-4	-	15	TRBD1
CASSQEGLRSPLHF	TGTGCCAGCAGCCAAGAGGGGTTGCGGTCACCCCTCCACTTT	TRBV4-2	TRBJ1-6	many	14	-
CSVGTGGDGYTF	TGCAGCGTGGGAACAGGGGGCGATGGCTACACCTTC	TRBV29-1	TRBJ1-2	-	12	TRBD1
CASSYPVYEQYF	TGTGCCAGCAGTTACCCAGTATACGAGCAGTACTTC	TRBV6-2/TRBV6-3	TRBJ2-7	many	12	-
CASSHNVGGTDTGELFF	TGTGCCAGCTCACACAACGTCGGGGGGACAGACACCGGGGAGCTGTTTTTT	TRBV18	TRBJ2-2	-	17	-
CASRSRLAGNYEQYF	TGTGCCAGCAGATCTAGACTAGCGGGGAACTACGAGCAGTACTTC	TRBV6-2/TRBV6-3	TRBJ2-7	few	15	TRBD2
CAMRQGNSGNTIYF	TGTGCCATGAGACAGGGGAACTCTGGAAACACCATATATTTT	TRBV10-3	TRBJ1-3	few	14	TRBD1
CASSPAAGTLHEQFF	TGTGCCAGCAGCCCCGCGGCGGGCACCCTCCATGAGCAGTTCTTC	TRBV9	TRBJ2-1	few	15	-
CASSQGGHSNQPQHF	TGCGCCAGCAGCCAAGGCGGACATTCCAATCAGCCCCAGCATTTT	TRBV4-3	TRBJ1-5	few	15	-
CASSLGSGTGYYETQYF	TGTGCCAGCAGCTTAGGAAGCGGGACAGGGTACTACGAGACCCAGTACTTC	TRBV7-9	TRBJ2-5	few	17	TRBD1
CSTNGRGPTDTQYF	TGCAGTACGAACGGGCGGGGGCCCACAGATACGCAGTATTTT	TRBV20-1	TRBJ2-3	-	14	-
CASSSQRPRGTQYF	TGTGCCAGCAGCTCGCAGCGACCTCGGGGGACCCAGTACTTC	TRBV7-2	TRBJ2-5	-	14	-
CSARELAENYGYTF	TGCAGTGCTAGAGAATTGGCAGAGAACTATGGCTACACCTTC	TRBV20-1	TRBJ1-2	many	14	-